This section outlines one TCR beta chain sequence together with its context. The sample is drawn from a study of blood T cell repertoires in COVID-19. Background on the study: The study drew acute and convalescent COVID-19 samples from the United States, Italy and Spain.

Only in-frame clones appear in the TCRdb table, and some are missing; sequencing was by immunoSEQ multiplex PCR. The sample includes tens of thousands of clones, more than 90% seen only once; the top ten take 8% to 10%. V was clipped by 0 bases and J by 0 bases; unmatched bases: 1. The V gene's germline CDR1 is SGHNT and CDR2 YYREEE (reference sequence). The CDR3 is 15 amino acids. The sample was peripheral blood. This sequence was found in a human donor in a cohort sampled during active COVID-19. The V and J genes are TRBV5-4 and TRBJ2-7; 9 nucleotides agree with TRBD2. CDR3: CASSLGSGSSYEQYF. Here the CDR3 DNA reads TGTGCCAGCAGCTTGGGTAGCGGGAGCTCCTACGAGCAGTACTTC.